These 7 T cell receptor beta chains were all obtained from the same sample, sequenced in a study of blood T cell repertoires in COVID-19. Profiling relied on immunoSEQ multiplex PCR, and the TCRdb table lists in-frame clones only, not all of them. The data show hundreds of thousands of clones, around 87% seen once. Sequencing used PBMCs or T cells enriched from blood (not recorded which). These TCRs come from a man aged 25-40 years who had recovered from COVID-19.

The chain uses TRBV24-1 and TRBJ2-3; 13 bases map to TRBD2. Germline CDR1 reads KGHDR; CDR2 reads SFDVKD. The CDR3 has 17 amino acids. V lost 4 bases to trimming and J lost 6 bases; unmatched junction nucleotides: 9. CDR3 coding DNA: TGTGCCACCAGTGAGACCGGGACTAGCGGGGCTGGGGATACGCAGTATTTT. Encoded protein: CATSETGTSGAGDTQYF.

This chain connects TRBV19 to TRBJ1-1; no reliable D call. Germline V gene sequence: CDR1 LNHDA, CDR2 SQIVND (reference sequence). The CDR3 totals 13 residues. With 7 bases removed from V and 0 bases from J, the gap between germline ends came to 9 bases. The CDR3 loop is CASNPAVNTEAFF. The CDR3 nucleotides read TGTGCCAGTAATCCGGCGGTGAACACTGAAGCTTTCTTT.

To note about this clone: This specimen includes other DNA sequences encoding the same CDR3. The rearrangement links TRBV3-1 (or the pseudogene TRBV3-2) to TRBJ2-2, with D possibly TRBD1 on 6 matching bases. CDR3 length equals 14 residues. Germline lookup yields CDR1 LGHDT and CDR2 YNNKEL (reference sequence). V gave up 1 base and J gave up 4 bases, with 7 bases separating them. The CDR3 sequence is CASSQVGGTGELFF. The CDR3 bases are TGTGCCAGCAGCCAAGTAGGGGGCACCGGGGAGCTGTTTTTT.

This clone was counted once. This chain connects TRBV28 to TRBJ2-1, with TRBD1 as a possible D gene (6 bases). V lost 5 bases and J 9 bases, leaving 11 bases between the germline ends. CDR3 length equals 12 residues. The germline gives CDR1 MDHEN, CDR2 SYDVKM. The CDR3 sequence: CASSLQGREQFF. The CDR3 region has the DNA TGTGCCAGCAGTCTACAGGGCCGTGAGCAGTTCTTC. Full variable domain (missing parts from reference TRBV28 and TRBJ2-1): DVKVTQSSRYLVKRTGEKVFLECVQDMDHENMFWYRQDPGLGLRLIYFSYDVKMKEKGDIPEGYSVSREKKERFSLILESASTNQTSMYLCASSLQGREQFFGPGTRLTVL.

The gene calls are TRBV27 and TRBJ2-7; TRBD1 might be the D (6 bases). V gave up 4 bases and J gave up 3 bases, with 10 bases separating them. Germline V gives CDR1 MNHEY, CDR2 SMNVEV (reference sequence). This CDR3 is 13 amino acids long. Here the CDR3 reads CASSSRDIYEQYF. CDR3 nucleotide sequence: TGTGCCAGCAGTTCCCGGGACATCTACGAGCAGTACTTC.

The chain recombines TRBV15 with TRBJ1-1; D may be TRBD1 (6 bases). V was clipped by 9 bases and J by 6 bases, with 17 bases between them. This CDR3 spans 13 amino acids. Germline V gene lookup returns CDR1 LNHNV and CDR2 YYDKDF (reference sequence). CDR3 coding DNA: TGTGCCACTAAAGACCAGGGGTTCCCTGAAGCTTTCTTT. Protein product: CATKDQGFPEAFF.

The genes are TRBV28 and TRBJ2-6; D is unresolved. In germline, CDR1 is MDHEN, CDR2 SYDVKM. The V end was cut by 7 bases, the J end by 0 bases, with 16 bases between. The CDR3 covers 17 residues. The CDR3 spells CASTSAALPSGANVLTF. CDR3 bases: TGTGCCAGCACTTCGGCGGCGTTACCCTCTGGGGCCAACGTCCTGACTTTC.